This passage covers 23 T cell receptor beta chains from one sample sequenced in a study of blood T cell repertoires in COVID-19. Sequenced by immunoSEQ multiplex PCR; TCRdb stores in-frame clones only, minus some. The table lists roughly 100,000 clones, about 90% of them singletons. Material for sequencing was peripheral blood. The receptors derive from a human donor with COVID-19, enrolled during active disease. The donor label of this sample is uncertain.

The chain links TRBV19 to TRBJ2-5, with 9 bases lining up with TRBD1. The CDR3 extends over 15 amino acids. V was clipped by 4 bases and J by 5 bases; unmatched bases: 8. Germline-derived CDR1 and CDR2 are LNHDA and SQIVND (reference sequence). CDR3 sequence: CASSTPTGGKETQYF. The CDR3 DNA reads as TGTGCCAGTAGTACCCCGACAGGGGGGAAGGAGACCCAGTACTTC.

The chain recombines TRBV6-6 with TRBJ2-3; no clear D. The CDR3 has 15 residues. The V gene's germline CDR1 is MNHNY and CDR2 SVGAGI (reference sequence). Trimming pared 8 bases from V and 2 bases from J, leaving 17 bases between. The CDR3 DNA is TGTGCCAGCCGCAAAGCTGACATTCTCACAGATACGCAGTATTTT. Its translation is CASRKADILTDTQYF.

CDR3 protein: CASSRYSGPSGNTIYF. The CDR3 DNA follows: TGTGCCAGTAGCCGTTACAGCGGTCCCTCTGGAAACACCATATATTTT. This chain connects TRBV19 to TRBJ1-3; no definite D call. Germline V gene sequence: CDR1 LNHDA, CDR2 SQIVND (reference sequence). Trimming cost V 6 bases and J 0 bases, with 15 bases left between them. The CDR3 spans 16 residues.

The chain recombines TRBV5-1 with TRBJ2-2, with TRBD2 matching 11 bases. This CDR3 region has 16 residues. V trimming: 1 base; J trimming: 5 bases; junction bases outside the gene matches: 4. Germline CDR1 is SGHRS and CDR2 is YFSETQ. CDR3 sequence: CASSLSGLAVTGELFF. DNA for the CDR3: TGCGCCAGCAGCTTGTCGGGACTAGCGGTAACCGGGGAGCTGTTTTTT.

J is TRBJ1-5 and V is TRBV19; D call uncertain. V dropped 0 bases and J dropped 7 bases, with 13 bases sitting between them. Per germline, CDR1 LNHDA and CDR2 SQIVND (reference sequence). This CDR3 has 15 residues. The CDR3 sequence is CASSIEAGFSQPQHF. CDR3 bases: TGTGCCAGTAGTATAGAGGCGGGATTTAGCCAGCCCCAGCATTTT.

The chain combines TRBV7-6 with TRBJ2-1; TRBD1 aligns across 7 bases. Germline trimming cut 1 base from V and 7 bases from J; bases unmatched to any gene: 7. CDR1 SGHVS and CDR2 FNYEAQ come from the germline V gene. CDR3 length equals 15 residues. CDR3 amino acids: CASSLEAGTVNEQFF. The CDR3 region has the DNA TGTGCCAGCAGCTTAGAGGCTGGGACAGTTAATGAGCAGTTCTTC.

This clone was observed a single time. The chain has TRBV29-1 and TRBJ2-7; TRBD1 agrees at 10 bases. The V and J ends lost 2 bases and 3 bases, in that order; junction bases with no gene match: 4. CDR1 and CDR2 from the germline V gene are SQVTM and ANQGSEA. CDR3 length: 14 amino acids. The CDR3 reads CSVESRDRGYEQYF. CDR3 bases: TGCAGCGTTGAATCCCGGGACAGGGGCTACGAGCAGTACTTC.

The J gene is TRBJ2-7, the V gene TRBV6-1; possibly TRBD1 for D (7 bases). The DNA matches TRBJ2-1 better at its end, which makes the J call doubtful. CDR3 length equals 16 residues. From germline, CDR1 is MNHNS and CDR2 SASEGT. The CDR3 DNA reads TGTGCCAGCAGTGATCTTGGCGGGACAGTTTACAATGAGCAGTTCTTC. Amino acid sequence: CASSDLGGTVYNEQFF.

Of note for this clone: This sample also contains other DNA sequences that code for the same CDR3. CDR3 DNA: TGCGCCAGCAGCTCGGGACAGGGGTATGAAAAACTGTTTTTT. Translating gives CASSSGQGYEKLFF. The rearrangement links TRBV5-1 to TRBJ1-4; 10 bases align to TRBD1. Germline loops: CDR1 SGHRS, CDR2 YFSETQ. This CDR3 is built from 14 residues. V lost 3 bases and J lost 6; bases outside the gene matches: 2.

CDR3 in DNA: TGTGCCAGCAGCCCCGCCGCAGGGGCAAACTATGGCTACACCTTC. Its translation is CASSPAAGANYGYTF. The chain uses TRBV3-1 (or the pseudogene TRBV3-2) and TRBJ1-2; possibly TRBD1 for D (6 bases). V gave up 4 bases and J gave up 2 bases, with 14 bases separating them. The CDR3 loop spans 15 amino acids. Germline CDR1 and CDR2: LGHDT and YNNKEL (reference sequence).

The V and J genes are TRBV7-7 and TRBJ2-2, with TRBD1 matching 9 bases. This CDR3 region has 17 residues. The junction had 9 bases not matched to a gene; V was cut back by 0 bases and J by 7 bases. Per germline, CDR1 SSHAT and CDR2 FNYEAQ (reference sequence). DNA for the CDR3: TGTGCCAGCAGCTTAGCACCTTCGGGACAGGGAGGCGGGGAGCTGTTTTTT. It encodes CASSLAPSGQGGGELFF.

The V gene is TRBV6-5, the J gene TRBJ1-1; no reliable D call. Trimming shortened V by 6 bases and J by 4 bases, and 15 bases separated the two germline ends. The CDR3 covers 14 residues. Germline CDR1 reads MNHEY; CDR2 reads SVGAGI. CDR3 in amino acids: CASRARADGTEAFF. In DNA, the CDR3 is TGTGCCAGCAGGGCGAGGGCGGACGGCACTGAAGCTTTCTTT.

The chain joins TRBV7-9 to TRBJ1-6; 7 bases are shared with TRBD1. Germline V lookup: CDR1 SEHNR, CDR2 FQNEAQ (reference sequence). Trimming took 5 bases from V and 10 from J; bases not matched to a gene: 11. This CDR3 region has 15 residues. This CDR3 reads CASSPERTGQSPLHF. Here the CDR3 DNA reads TGTGCCAGCAGCCCCGAGAGGACAGGACAATCACCCCTCCACTTT.

This chain joins TRBV6-5 and TRBJ2-5, with 8 nucleotides matching TRBD1. The CDR3 spans 15 residues. Germline V gene sequence: CDR1 MNHEY, CDR2 SVGAGI. V was pared by 6 bases and J by 5 bases, with 11 bases of the junction left unmatched. CDR3 in amino acids: CASRQDRGFVETQYF. The DNA of the CDR3 is TGTGCCAGCAGGCAAGACAGGGGCTTTGTTGAGACCCAGTACTTC.

This chain links TRBV7-2 with TRBJ2-7; 8 bases agree with TRBD1. Per the germline V gene, CDR1 is SGHTA and CDR2 is FQGNSA. The CDR3 is 14 amino acids. With 5 bases clipped from V and 3 bases from J, the junction kept 6 bases outside the gene matches. The chain's CDR3 is CASSQDRVDYEQYF. The CDR3 bases are TGTGCCAGCAGCCAGGACAGGGTGGACTACGAGCAGTACTTC.

Points on this clone: Its ends do not fully match the called genes, so a read error is possible. Written as DNA, the CDR3 is TGTGCCAGCGTAGTACCAGGGGAAGGCTCTGGAAACACCATATATTTT. It encodes CASVVPGEGSGNTIYF. V usage is TRBV10-2 and J usage is TRBJ1-3, with a tentative D call TRBD1 (6 bases). The CDR3 has 16 amino acids. Per the germline V gene, CDR1 is WSHSY and CDR2 is SAAADI.

In its sample, this clone was seen once. The chain employs TRBV19 and TRBJ1-2; D is uncertain. Trimming cost V 5 bases and J 4 bases, with 14 bases left between them. The CDR3 extends over 14 amino acids. Germline CDR1 and CDR2: LNHDA and SQIVND (reference sequence). The CDR3: CASSAHPGPYGYTF. In nucleotides, the CDR3 is TGTGCCAGTAGTGCCCACCCAGGTCCCTATGGCTACACCTTC.

The V gene is TRBV4-1, the J gene TRBJ1-2, with TRBD1 matching over 8 bases. Germline CDR1 is MGHRA and CDR2 is YSYEKL. V gave up 4 bases and J gave up 5 bases; unmatched junction bases: 9. The CDR3 is 15 amino acids. The chain's CDR3 is CASSPRGTGAYGYTF. CDR3 nucleotide sequence: TGCGCCAGCAGCCCCAGGGGGACAGGAGCTTATGGCTACACCTTC.

This clone was seen only once. The chain uses TRBV18 and TRBJ2-3; possible D gene TRBD2, 5 bases. Trimming stripped 2 bases from V and 4 bases from J, with 10 bases between. CDR1 and CDR2 from the germline V gene are KGHSH and LQKENI. The CDR3 contains 14 residues. DNA for the CDR3: TGTGCCAGCTCACCAGTCGGGAACGCAGATACGCAGTATTTT. It specifies CASSPVGNADTQYF.

The chain is built from TRBV10-2 and TRBJ1-6, with a possible D match to TRBD1 (5 bases). Per germline, CDR1 WSHSY and CDR2 SAAADI. V lost 3 bases, J lost 10 bases, and 16 bases lay in between. The CDR3 spans 15 residues. CDR3 DNA sequence: TGCGCCAGCAGTGACCTCAGGGTAGGGAACTCACCCCTCCACTTT. Translation gives CASSDLRVGNSPLHF.

The chain has TRBV19 and TRBJ1-1; TRBD1 matches 7 bases. This CDR3 is built from 13 residues. Germline V lookup: CDR1 LNHDA, CDR2 SQIVND (reference sequence). J was trimmed by 7 bases and V by 6 bases; bases with no gene match: 8. In nucleotides, the CDR3 is TGTGCCAGTAGCCGTGACAGGGCCAGTGAAGCTTTCTTT. It translates to CASSRDRASEAFF.

This clone was counted only a few times. V is TRBV19 and J is TRBJ1-5; 10 bases map to TRBD1. With 3 bases clipped from V and 6 bases from J, the junction kept 5 bases outside the gene matches. The CDR3 is 15 residues long. Germline values: CDR1 LNHDA, CDR2 SQIVND (reference sequence). The CDR3 sequence is CASSMGTGDLQPQHF. CDR3 coding DNA: TGTGCCAGTAGTATGGGGACAGGGGACCTTCAGCCCCAGCATTTT.

The chain joins TRBV5-1 to TRBJ2-3, with D unclear. Per germline, CDR1 SGHRS and CDR2 YFSETQ. Trimming took off 2 bases at V and 2 bases at J, with 15 bases between the two ends. CDR3 size: 16 residues. CDR3 region: CASSLGRSSPTDTQYF. Here the CDR3 DNA reads TGCGCCAGCAGCTTAGGCAGGTCCTCCCCCACAGATACGCAGTATTTT.